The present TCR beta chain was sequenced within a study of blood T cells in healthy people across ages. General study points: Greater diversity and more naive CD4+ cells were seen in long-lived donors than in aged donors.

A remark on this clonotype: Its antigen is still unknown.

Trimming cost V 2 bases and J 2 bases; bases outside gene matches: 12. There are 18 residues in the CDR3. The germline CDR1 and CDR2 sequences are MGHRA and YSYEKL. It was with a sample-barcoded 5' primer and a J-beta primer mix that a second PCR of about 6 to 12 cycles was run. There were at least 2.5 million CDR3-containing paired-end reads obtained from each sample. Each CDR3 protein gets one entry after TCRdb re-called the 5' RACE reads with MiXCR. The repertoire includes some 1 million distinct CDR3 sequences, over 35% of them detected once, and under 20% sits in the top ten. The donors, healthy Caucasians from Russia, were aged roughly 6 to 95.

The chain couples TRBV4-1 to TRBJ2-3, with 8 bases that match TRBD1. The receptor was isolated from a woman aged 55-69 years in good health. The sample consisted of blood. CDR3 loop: CASSQPGQVPRLTDTQYF. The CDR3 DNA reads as TGCGCCAGCAGCCAACCGGGACAGGTCCCGCGCCTCACAGATACGCAGTATTTT.